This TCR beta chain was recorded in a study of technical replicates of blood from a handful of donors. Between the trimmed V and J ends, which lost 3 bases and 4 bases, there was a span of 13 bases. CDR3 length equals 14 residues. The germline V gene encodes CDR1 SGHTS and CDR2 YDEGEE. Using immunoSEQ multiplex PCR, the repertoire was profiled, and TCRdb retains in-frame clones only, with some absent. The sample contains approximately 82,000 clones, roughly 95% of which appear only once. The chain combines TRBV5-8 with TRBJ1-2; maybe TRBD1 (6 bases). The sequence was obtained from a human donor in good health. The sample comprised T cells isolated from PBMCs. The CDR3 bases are TGTGCCAGCAGCTCCATCACAGGGAGCTATGGCTACACCTTC. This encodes CASSSITGSYGYTF.